These 18 T cell receptor beta chains were sequenced from one sample in a study of early T cells in non-severe SARS-CoV-2 infection (dated by TCRdb to 2020 to 2022). Library method: 5' RACE. The sequencing machine was a NextSeq 500. Using fastp at Q25 and MiXCR, TCRdb reprocessed the public reads and kept productive beta chains. Entries that share a CDR3 protein sequence are merged under the most common genes and DNA. This sample comprises some 67,000 distinct CDR3 sequences, under 15% of them detected only once. Together, the top ten hold 4.5% to 6.5% of the sample. Sequences were obtained from whole blood. Receptor source: an adult who was a healthcare worker with PCR-confirmed SARS-CoV-2 infection or an uninfected control (not recorded which).

This clonotype was counted a few times. The genes are TRBV5-6 and TRBJ2-1, with 11 bases lining up with TRBD1. The CDR3 consists of 13 residues. CDR1 SGHDT and CDR2 YYEEEE come from the germline V gene. V trimming: 5 bases; J trimming: 6 bases; junction bases outside the gene matches: 1. CDR3 loop: CASRGTGGNEQFF. The CDR3 DNA follows: TGTGCCAGCAGGGGGACAGGGGGCAATGAGCAGTTCTTC.

This clonotype showed up just a few times. This chain joins TRBV28 and TRBJ1-3; no reliable D call. The CDR3 is 13 residues long. In germline, CDR1 is MDHEN, CDR2 SYDVKM. Trimming stripped 10 bases from V and 0 bases from J, with 10 bases between. The CDR3 region has the DNA TGTGCCACTTACACCGGCTCTGGAAACACCATATATTTT. It yields the protein CATYTGSGNTIYF.

This clonotype was counted ten times or more. V usage is TRBV5-4 and J usage is TRBJ2-1, with TRBD2 matching over 10 bases. J was trimmed by 6 bases and V by 2 bases; bases with no gene match: 5. The CDR3 totals 15 residues. CDR1 SGHNT and CDR2 YYREEE come from the germline V gene (reference sequence). The CDR3 region is CASSLKLAGSNEQFF. CDR3 DNA sequence: TGTGCCAGCAGCTTAAAACTAGCGGGAAGCAATGAGCAGTTCTTC. Looking up the rest from reference TRBV5-4 and TRBJ2-1 gives the full variable domain: ETGVTQSPTHLIKTRGQQVTLRCSSQSGHNTVSWYQQALGQGPQFIFQYYREEENGRGNFPPRFSGLQFPNYSSELNVNALELDDSALYLCASSLKLAGSNEQFFGPGTRLTVL.

This clonotype was counted between two and nine times. The chain employs TRBV6-1 and TRBJ2-6, with TRBD1 matching 11 bases. CDR3 length: 17 amino acids. V lost 7 bases and J lost 4; bases outside the gene matches: 9. Germline-derived CDR1 and CDR2 are MNHNS and SASEGT. DNA of the CDR3: TGTGCCAGCACTCGGACAGGGGGCGCGGCAGGGGCCAACGTCCTGACTTTC. The encoded protein is CASTRTGGAAGANVLTF.

This clonotype was counted only a few times. This chain joins TRBV29-1 and TRBJ1-2; 8 nucleotides line up with TRBD1. This CDR3 has 14 residues. CDR1 and CDR2 (germline): SQVTM, ANQGSEA. V was clipped by 3 bases and J by 0 bases; unmatched bases: 3. The CDR3 nucleotides read TGCAGCGTTGACGACAGGGGCTCTAACTATGGCTACACCTTC. Its protein is CSVDDRGSNYGYTF.

This clonotype was counted many times. The chain combines TRBV29-1 with TRBJ2-5; D uncertain. V lost 5 bases, J lost 1 base, and 17 bases lay in between. This CDR3 has 15 residues. Germline loops: CDR1 SQVTM, CDR2 ANQGSEA. CDR3 nucleotide sequence: TGCAGCGTTAGCTCTACAGTAACACGCCAAGAGACCCAGTACTTC. It translates to CSVSSTVTRQETQYF.

This clonotype was seen a few times. The rearrangement uses TRBV6-6 and TRBJ2-2; D may be TRBD1 (6 bases). Trimming shortened V by 8 bases and J by 0 bases, and 7 bases separated the two germline ends. Germline V gene sequence: CDR1 MNHNY, CDR2 SVGAGI (reference sequence). The CDR3 length is 13 residues. CDR3: CASRDTNTGELFF. The CDR3 coding sequence is TGTGCCAGCCGGGACACGAACACCGGGGAGCTGTTTTTT.

This clonotype has ten or more counts. The V and J genes are TRBV24-1 and TRBJ2-1; D remains ambiguous. Germline CDR1 reads KGHDR; CDR2 reads SFDVKD. V gave up 4 bases and J gave up 8 bases, with 11 bases separating them. CDR3 length: 13 amino acids. In nucleotides, the CDR3 is TGTGCCACCAGTGAAGGCGTTGGGTATGAGCAGTTCTTC. Translation gives CATSEGVGYEQFF.

V and J are TRBV20-1 and TRBJ2-3; 12 bases map to TRBD2. Germline CDR1 and CDR2: DFQATT and SNEGSKA (reference sequence). This CDR3 spans 15 amino acids. V lost 0 bases, J lost 5 bases, and 3 bases stayed unmatched. CDR3 in DNA: TGCAGTGCTAGAGAACTAGCGGGGGGATTAGATACGCAGTATTTT. It encodes CSARELAGGLDTQYF.

This clonotype was seen only a few times. The CDR3 spells CASSQGSGRAPYEQYF. CDR3 DNA sequence: TGTGCCAGCAGCCAAGGCAGCGGGAGGGCCCCCTACGAGCAGTACTTC. J is TRBJ2-7 and V is TRBV14; 10 nucleotides align to TRBD2. The CDR3 has 16 amino acids. With V trimmed by 1 base and J by 2 bases, 5 bases remained unmatched. CDR1 and CDR2 from the germline V gene are SGHDN and FVKESK.

There are many counts of this clonotype. The rearrangement links TRBV30 to TRBJ1-1; perhaps TRBD1 as D (6 bases). CDR1 is GTSNPN, CDR2 SVGIG, per germline (reference sequence). The V end lost 1 base, the J end lost 2 bases, and 14 bases lay between the germline ends. CDR3 length equals 15 residues. CDR3: CAWSALQGSNTEAFF. For the CDR3, the DNA is TGTGCCTGGAGTGCACTTCAGGGGAGCAACACTGAAGCTTTCTTT.

This clonotype showed up many times. V gene TRBV12-3 or TRBV12-4 combines with J gene TRBJ2-7; possibly TRBD1 for D (5 bases). Trimming cost V 3 bases and J 4 bases, with 13 bases left between them. The CDR3 has 14 residues. The CDR3 coding sequence is TGTGCCAGCAGTTTCTCCAGGGTTCTGTACGAGCAGTACTTC. As protein: CASSFSRVLYEQYF.

The CDR3 is CASSPGPGMDTQYF. The CDR3 DNA follows: TGCGCCAGCAGCCCGGGACCGGGAATGGATACGCAGTATTTT. V usage is TRBV5-1 and J usage is TRBJ2-3; D assignment may be TRBD1 or TRBD2 (5 bases each). CDR1 and CDR2 from the germline V gene are SGHRS and YFSETQ. The V gene lost 4 bases and the J gene lost 6 bases, with 15 bases spanning the gap. The CDR3 spans 14 residues.

This clonotype came up many times. V is TRBV5-1 and J is TRBJ2-2; 9 nucleotides agree with TRBD2. Germline CDR1 and CDR2: SGHRS and YFSETQ. V lost 0 bases to trimming and J lost 6 bases; unmatched junction nucleotides: 3. The CDR3 totals 15 residues. The CDR3 nucleotides are TGCGCCAGCAGCTTGGCTAGCGGGGTCGCCGGGGAGCTGTTTTTT. It translates to CASSLASGVAGELFF.

This clonotype was counted between two and nine times. The V gene is TRBV6-1, the J gene TRBJ2-4; 8 bases are shared with TRBD1. This CDR3 has 20 amino acids. V trimming: 6 bases; J trimming: 0 bases; junction bases outside the gene matches: 19. Germline V gives CDR1 MNHNS, CDR2 SASEGT. The CDR3 here is CASSPRGRQVRTLAKNIQYF. The DNA of the CDR3 is TGTGCCAGCAGCCCCAGGGGGCGGCAAGTAAGAACGCTAGCCAAAAACATTCAGTACTTC.

This chain joins TRBV5-1 and TRBJ2-5, with TRBD1 matching over 8 bases. The germline CDR1 and CDR2 sequences are SGHRS and YFSETQ. Trimming removed 3 bases from V and 6 bases from J; junction bases left unmatched: 10. This CDR3 is 15 amino acids long. This CDR3 reads CASSSTGQGVKTQYF. Here the CDR3 DNA reads TGCGCCAGCAGCTCGACCGGACAGGGTGTAAAGACCCAGTACTTC.

The J gene is TRBJ2-7, the V gene TRBV9; the match to TRBD2 covers 11 bases. Unmatched junction bases numbered 11, after V lost 3 bases and J lost 0 bases. Germline CDR1 is SGDLS and CDR2 is YYNGEE. The CDR3 spans 18 residues. DNA of the CDR3: TGTGCCAGCAGCGCGTACAGACTAGCGGGATCCGCCTCCTACGAGCAGTACTTC. Protein sequence: CASSAYRLAGSASYEQYF.

Sample share makes this clonotype medium-sized. The chain has TRBV4-1 and TRBJ2-7; 8 bases agree with TRBD2. Germline V gene sequence: CDR1 MGHRA, CDR2 YSYEKL. V lost 1 base to trimming and J lost 10 bases; unmatched junction nucleotides: 15. This CDR3 is built from 16 residues. CDR3 nucleotides: TGCGCCAGCAGCCAAGGTTTTCTAGCGGGTTATTCGCCCCAGTACTTC. As protein: CASSQGFLAGYSPQYF.